Sequencing of this T cell receptor (beta chain) was carried out in a study of blood T cells in healthy people across ages. Points from the study as a whole: A roughly linear fall in TCR beta diversity per million T cells was seen with increasing age. Aged donors had fewer naive CD4+ cells and lower diversity than long-lived donors.

Then a second PCR, running about 7 to 11 cycles, was carried out with a sample-barcoded 5' primer and a J-beta primer mix. MiXCR was run by TCRdb on the 5' RACE reads, yielding one entry per CDR3 protein. The repertoire holds 250,000 to 300,000 distinct CDR3 sequences, with around 29% as singletons. The V end lost 0 bases, the J end lost 0 bases, and 6 bases lay between the germline ends. Germline V CDR1 and CDR2: LGHNA, YNFKEQ. The CDR3 covers 15 residues. This clonotype was counted ten times or more. Its antigen remains unidentified. The donors, aged 6 to 90, were healthy Caucasians from Russia. Every donor contributed 7.5 to 10 milliliters of peripheral blood by blood draw.

The chain joins TRBV4-2 to TRBJ2-4; D remains ambiguous. The TCR comes from a woman in her sixties or seventies in good health. Sequenced sample: blood. The CDR3 nucleotides are TGTGCCAGCAGCCAAGATCCTTTAGCCAAAAACATTCAGTACTTC. This sequence encodes CASSQDPLAKNIQYF.